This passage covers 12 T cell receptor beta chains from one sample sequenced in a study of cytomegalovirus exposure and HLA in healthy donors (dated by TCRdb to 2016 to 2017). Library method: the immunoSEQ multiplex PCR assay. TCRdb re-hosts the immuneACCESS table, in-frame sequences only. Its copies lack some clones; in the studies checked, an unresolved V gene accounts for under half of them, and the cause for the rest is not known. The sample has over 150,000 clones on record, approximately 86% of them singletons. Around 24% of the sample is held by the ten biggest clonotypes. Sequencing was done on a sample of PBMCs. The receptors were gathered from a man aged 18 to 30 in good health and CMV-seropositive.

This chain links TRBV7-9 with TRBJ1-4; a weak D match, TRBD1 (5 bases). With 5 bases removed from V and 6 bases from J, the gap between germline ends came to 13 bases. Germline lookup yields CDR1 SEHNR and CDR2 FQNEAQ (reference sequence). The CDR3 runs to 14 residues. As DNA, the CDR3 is TGTGCCAGCAGCCCGAGGGGAGGGCATGAAAAACTGTTTTTT. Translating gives CASSPRGGHEKLFF.

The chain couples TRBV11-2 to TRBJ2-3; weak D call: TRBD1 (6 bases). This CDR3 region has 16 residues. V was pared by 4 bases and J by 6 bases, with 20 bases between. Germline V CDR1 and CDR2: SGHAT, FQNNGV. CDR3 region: CASSSTGYLEMDTQYF. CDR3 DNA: TGTGCCAGCAGCTCCACAGGGTACCTGGAGATGGATACGCAGTATTTT.

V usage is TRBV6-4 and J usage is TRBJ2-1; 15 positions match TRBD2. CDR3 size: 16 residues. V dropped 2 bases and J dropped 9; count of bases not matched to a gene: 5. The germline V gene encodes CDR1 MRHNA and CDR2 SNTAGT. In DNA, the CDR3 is TGTGCCAGCAGTGACGCCGGGACTAGCGGGAGGTCTGAGCAGTTCTTC. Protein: CASSDAGTSGRSEQFF.

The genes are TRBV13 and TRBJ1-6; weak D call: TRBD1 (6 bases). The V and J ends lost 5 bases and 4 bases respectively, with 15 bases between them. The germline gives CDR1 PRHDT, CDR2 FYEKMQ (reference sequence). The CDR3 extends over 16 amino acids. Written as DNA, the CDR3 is TGTGCCAGCAGCGTAGCCGGGACACCGTATAATTCACCCCTCCACTTT. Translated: CASSVAGTPYNSPLHF.

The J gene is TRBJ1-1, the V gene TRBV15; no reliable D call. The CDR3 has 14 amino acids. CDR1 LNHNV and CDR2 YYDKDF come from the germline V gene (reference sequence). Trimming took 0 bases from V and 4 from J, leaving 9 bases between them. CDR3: CATSRDLGGTEAFF. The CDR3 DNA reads TGTGCCACCAGCAGAGATCTGGGAGGCACTGAAGCTTTCTTT. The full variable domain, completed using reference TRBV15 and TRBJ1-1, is DAMVIQNPRYQVTQFGKPVTLSCSQTLNHNVMYWYQQKSSQAPKLLFHYYDKDFNNEADTPDNFQSRRPNTSFCFLDIRSPGLGDTAMYLCATSRDLGGTEAFFGQGTRLTVV.

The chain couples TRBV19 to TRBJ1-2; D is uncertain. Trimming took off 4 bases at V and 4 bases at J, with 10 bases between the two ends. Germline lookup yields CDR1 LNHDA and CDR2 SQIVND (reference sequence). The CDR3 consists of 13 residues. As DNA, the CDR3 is TGTGCCAGTAGTAACCTGGGAGTCTATGGCTACACCTTC. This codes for CASSNLGVYGYTF.

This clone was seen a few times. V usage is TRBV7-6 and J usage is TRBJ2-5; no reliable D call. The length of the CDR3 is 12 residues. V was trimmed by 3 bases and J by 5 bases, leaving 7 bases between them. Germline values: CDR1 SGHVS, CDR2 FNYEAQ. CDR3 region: CASSFSWETQYF. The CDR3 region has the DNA TGTGCCAGCAGCTTTAGCTGGGAGACCCAGTACTTC. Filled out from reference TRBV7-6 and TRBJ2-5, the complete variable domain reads GAGVSQSPRYKVTKRGQDVALRCDPISGHVSLYWYRQALGQGPEFLTYFNYEAQQDKSGLPNDRFSAERPEGSISTLTIQRTEQRDSAMYRCASSFSWETQYFGPGTRLLVL.

This CDR3 is CASSFSTRGTGQPQHF. The CDR3 nucleotides read TGTGCCAGCAGTTTTTCTACCAGGGGAACAGGTCAGCCCCAGCATTTT. The chain recombines TRBV28 with TRBJ1-5; D is perhaps TRBD1 (6 bases). The V end was cut by 3 bases, the J end by 6 bases, with 18 bases between. Germline CDR1 and CDR2: MDHEN and SYDVKM. There are 16 residues in the CDR3.

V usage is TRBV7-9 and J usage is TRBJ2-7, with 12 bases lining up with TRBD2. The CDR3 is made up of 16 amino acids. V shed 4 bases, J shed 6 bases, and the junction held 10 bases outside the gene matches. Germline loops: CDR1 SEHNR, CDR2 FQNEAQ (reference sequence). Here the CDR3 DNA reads TGTGCCAGCAGCTCCTTGACTAGCGGGAGCCGCGGCGAGCAGTACTTC. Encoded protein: CASSSLTSGSRGEQYF.

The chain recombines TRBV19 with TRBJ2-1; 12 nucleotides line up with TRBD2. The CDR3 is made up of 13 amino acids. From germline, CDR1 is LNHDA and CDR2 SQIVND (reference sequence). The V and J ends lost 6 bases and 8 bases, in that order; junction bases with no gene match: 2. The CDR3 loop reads CASRASGGDEQFF. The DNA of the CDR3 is TGTGCCAGTAGGGCTAGCGGGGGGGATGAGCAGTTCTTC.

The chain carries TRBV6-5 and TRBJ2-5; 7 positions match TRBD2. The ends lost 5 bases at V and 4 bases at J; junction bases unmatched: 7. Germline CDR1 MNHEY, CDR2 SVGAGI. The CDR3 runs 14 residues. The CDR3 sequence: CASSQWTGGETQYF. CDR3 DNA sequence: TGTGCCAGCAGTCAATGGACGGGGGGAGAGACCCAGTACTTC.

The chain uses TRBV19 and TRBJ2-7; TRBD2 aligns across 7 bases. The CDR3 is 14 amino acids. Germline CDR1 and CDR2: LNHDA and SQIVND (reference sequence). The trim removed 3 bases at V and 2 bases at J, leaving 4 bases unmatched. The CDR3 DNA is TGTGCCAGTAGTATTGGCGGGAGTACCTACGAGCAGTACTTC. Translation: CASSIGGSTYEQYF.